This T cell receptor (beta chain) emerged from a study of healthy donors' naive CD4 and CD8 T cells. Looking at the study overall: For TCR alpha, new primers spanned all functional IMGT alpha genes.

Naive CD4+ cells were sorted as CD4+CD8-CD45RO-CD45RA+; naive CD8+ as CD8+CD4-CD45RA+CD27bright. V lost 0 bases and J 6 bases, leaving 11 bases between the germline ends. The length of the CDR3 is 14 residues. General study points: Naive CD4+ and CD8+ cells reportedly differed in usage of most V and J genes.

Starting from about 0.55 ug of total RNA, TCR libraries were made with linear amplification. TCRdb ran MiXCR on the reads and lists one entry per CDR3 protein. The sample holds roughly 200,000 distinct CDR3 sequences, 65% to 75% seen once. With respect to this clonotype: What it binds is not known.

Sequences were obtained from naive CD4+ and CD8+ T cells sorted from blood, pooled from several donors. The TCR originated in a pool of human donors in good health; the sample pools cells from several healthy donors. V gene TRBV12-3 or TRBV12-4 combines with J gene TRBJ1-1, with unresolved D. The CDR3 bases are TGTGCCAGCAGTTTAGCCGGGCCTAGGGCTGAAGCTTTCTTT. Translation: CASSLAGPRAEAFF.